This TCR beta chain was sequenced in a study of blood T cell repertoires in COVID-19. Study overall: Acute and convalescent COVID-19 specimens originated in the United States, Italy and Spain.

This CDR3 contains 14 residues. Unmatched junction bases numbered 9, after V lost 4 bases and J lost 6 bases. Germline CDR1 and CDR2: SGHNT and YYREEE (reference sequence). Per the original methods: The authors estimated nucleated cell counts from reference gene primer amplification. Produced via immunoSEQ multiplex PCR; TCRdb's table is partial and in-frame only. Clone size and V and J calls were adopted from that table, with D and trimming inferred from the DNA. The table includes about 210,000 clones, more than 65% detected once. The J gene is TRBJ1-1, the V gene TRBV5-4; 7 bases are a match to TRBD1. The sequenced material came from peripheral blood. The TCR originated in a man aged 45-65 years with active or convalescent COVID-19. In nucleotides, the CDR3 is TGTGCCAGCAGCCTAGATACAGGGGTGGCTGAAGCTTTCTTT. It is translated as CASSLDTGVAEAFF.